This is a list of T cell receptor beta chains from one sample in a study of graft-versus-host responses after intestinal transplantation. Sequencing used immunoSEQ multiplex PCR; TCRdb keeps in-frame clones, though not all of them. The repertoire has about 110,000 clones, 85% to 95% of them found once; the top ten carry less than 0.55%. These receptors are not linked to any known antigen. Sequenced here: unstimulated CD8+ T cells sorted from spleen or lymph node cells, sampled before intestinal transplant. The receptor set was obtained from a human donor who received an intestinal transplant. Each CDR3 is given without its conserved first and last residue. The D gene is left open where the match is weak.

v_call,j_call,d_call,cdr3_aa
TRBV5-1,TRBJ2-1,TRBD2,ASSLVGLAINEQF
TRBV29-1,TRBJ2-1,-,SVEDPQGLGSYNEQF
TRBV7-8,TRBJ1-2,TRBD1,ASSLRAGGGPGYT
TRBV27,TRBJ2-7,TRBD1,ASSGQNRGLGEQY
TRBV7-6,TRBJ2-3,-,ASSLVSEDTQY
TRBV15,TRBJ1-1,TRBD1,ATSRTGGNTEAF
TRBV27,TRBJ1-2,-,ASSSLEGVANYGYT
TRBV19,TRBJ2-7,-,ASSIGTIAAYEQY
TRBV29-1,TRBJ1-2,-,SVGADYGYT
TRBV19,TRBJ2-7,-,ASSILGSHSVYEQY
TRBV19,TRBJ1-2,-,ASSISTFYGYT